This T cell receptor beta chain was retrieved from a study of T cell responses to AZD1222 COVID-19 vaccine. Study-level information: The study pooled second doses at about 4 or about 12 weeks. Findings of the study overall: Possibly, clonal diversity was underestimated; donors were largely white British and included more females. CD4 TCRs associated with vaccination spanned spike, dominating at 160-218 and 743-854.

To note about this clone: Its antigen is not known.

The assay was immunoSEQ multiplex PCR, and TCRdb's table has in-frame clones only and misses some. The table lists some 64,000 clones, about 90% of them singletons. Sample: peripheral blood, taken on day 0 of AZD1222 vaccination. The receptor comes from an adult in good health.

The CDR3 reads CASNPRGTQPQHF. CDR3 nucleotide sequence: TGTGCCAGCAATCCTCGGGGGACTCAGCCCCAGCATTTT. The chain links TRBV6-6 to TRBJ1-5; the D gene is possibly TRBD1 (5 bases). This CDR3 has 13 residues. Trimming took off 7 bases at V and 6 bases at J, with 13 bases between the two ends. Germline V gives CDR1 MNHNY, CDR2 SVGAGI (reference sequence).